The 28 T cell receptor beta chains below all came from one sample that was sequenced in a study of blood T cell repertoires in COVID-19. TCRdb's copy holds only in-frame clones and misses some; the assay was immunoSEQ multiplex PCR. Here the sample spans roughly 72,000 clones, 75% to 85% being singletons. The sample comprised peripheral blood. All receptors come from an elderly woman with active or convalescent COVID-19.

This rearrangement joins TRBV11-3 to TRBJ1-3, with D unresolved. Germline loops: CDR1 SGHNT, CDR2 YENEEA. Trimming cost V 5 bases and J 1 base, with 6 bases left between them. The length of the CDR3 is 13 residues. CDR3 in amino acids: CASSRSSGNTIYF. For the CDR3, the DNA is TGTGCCAGCAGCCGGTCATCTGGAAACACCATATATTTT.

The CDR3 region has the DNA TGTGCCAGCTCACCCGGGCCGGACCCCGCTCGGGGTACGCAGTATTTT. Residues: CASSPGPDPARGTQYF. The chain recombines TRBV18 with TRBJ2-3, with D maybe TRBD2 (5 bases). Between the trimmed V and J ends, which lost 3 bases and 8 bases, there was a span of 21 bases. There are 16 residues in the CDR3. In germline, CDR1 is KGHSH, CDR2 LQKENI.

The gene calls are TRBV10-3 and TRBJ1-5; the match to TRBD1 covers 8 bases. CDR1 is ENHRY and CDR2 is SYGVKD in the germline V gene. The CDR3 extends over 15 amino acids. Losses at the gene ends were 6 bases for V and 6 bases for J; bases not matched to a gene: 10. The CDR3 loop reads CAIRDSDRVGQPQHF. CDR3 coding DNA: TGTGCCATCAGAGACTCGGACAGGGTAGGTCAGCCCCAGCATTTT.

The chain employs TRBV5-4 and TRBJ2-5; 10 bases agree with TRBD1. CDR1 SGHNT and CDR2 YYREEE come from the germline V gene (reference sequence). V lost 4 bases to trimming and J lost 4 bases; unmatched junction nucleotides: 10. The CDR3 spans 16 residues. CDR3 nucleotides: TGTGCCAGCAGCCAATCTTTCGACAGGGGGCGAGAGACCCAGTACTTC. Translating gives CASSQSFDRGRETQYF.

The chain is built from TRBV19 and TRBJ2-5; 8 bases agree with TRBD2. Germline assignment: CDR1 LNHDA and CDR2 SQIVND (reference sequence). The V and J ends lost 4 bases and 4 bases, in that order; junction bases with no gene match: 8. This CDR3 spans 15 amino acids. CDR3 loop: CASSRSGAGGETQYF. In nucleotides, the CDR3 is TGTGCCAGTAGTAGAAGCGGGGCGGGGGGAGAGACCCAGTACTTC.

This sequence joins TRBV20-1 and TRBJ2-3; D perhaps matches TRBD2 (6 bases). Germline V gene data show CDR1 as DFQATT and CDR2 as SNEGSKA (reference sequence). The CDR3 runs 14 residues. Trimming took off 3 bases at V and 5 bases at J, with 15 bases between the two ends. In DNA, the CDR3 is TGCAGTGCTAGTATGTCGGGGGAAGGAGATACGCAGTATTTT. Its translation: CSASMSGEGDTQYF.

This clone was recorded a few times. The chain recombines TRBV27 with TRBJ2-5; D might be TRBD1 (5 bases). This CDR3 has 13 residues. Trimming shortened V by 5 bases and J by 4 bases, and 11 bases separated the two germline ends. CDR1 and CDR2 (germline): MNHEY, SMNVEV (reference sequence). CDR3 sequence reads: CASSARRGETQYF. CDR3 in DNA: TGTGCCAGCAGTGCCAGAAGGGGAGAGACCCAGTACTTC.

For the CDR3, the DNA is TGCGCCAGCAGTGATAACAGGGGGCAGAGCAATCAGCCCCAGCATTTT. Translated, it gives CASSDNRGQSNQPQHF. The chain uses TRBV10-2 and TRBJ1-5, with TRBD1 matching over 9 bases. Germline CDR1 reads WSHSY; CDR2 reads SAAADI. There are 16 residues in the CDR3. V dropped 3 bases and J dropped 1; count of bases not matched to a gene: 4.

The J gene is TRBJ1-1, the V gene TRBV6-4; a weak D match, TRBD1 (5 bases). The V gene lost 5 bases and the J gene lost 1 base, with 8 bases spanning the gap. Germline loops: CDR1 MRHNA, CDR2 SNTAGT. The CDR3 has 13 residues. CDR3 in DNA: TGTGCCAGCAGTAGAACAGGGAACACTGAAGCTTTCTTT. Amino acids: CASSRTGNTEAFF.

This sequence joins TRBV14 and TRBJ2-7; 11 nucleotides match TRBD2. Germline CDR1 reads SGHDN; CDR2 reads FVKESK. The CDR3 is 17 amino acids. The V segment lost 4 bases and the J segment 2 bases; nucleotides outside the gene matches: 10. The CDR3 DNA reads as TGTGCCAGCAGCCCAAAAATGGGACTAGCGGCGACCTACGAGCAGTACTTC. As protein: CASSPKMGLAATYEQYF.

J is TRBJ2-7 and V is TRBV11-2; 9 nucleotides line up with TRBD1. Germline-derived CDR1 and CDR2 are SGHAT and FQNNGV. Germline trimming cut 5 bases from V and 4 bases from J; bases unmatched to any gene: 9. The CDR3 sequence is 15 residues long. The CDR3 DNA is TGTGCCAGCAGCCTCGGACAGGGGCGCCCATACGAGCAGTACTTC. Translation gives CASSLGQGRPYEQYF. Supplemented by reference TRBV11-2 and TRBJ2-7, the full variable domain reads EAGVAQSPRYKIIEKRQSVAFWCNPISGHATLYWYQQILGQGPKLLIQFQNNGVVDDSQLPKDRFSAERLKGVDSTLKIQPAKLEDSAVYLCASSLGQGRPYEQYFGPGTRLTVT.

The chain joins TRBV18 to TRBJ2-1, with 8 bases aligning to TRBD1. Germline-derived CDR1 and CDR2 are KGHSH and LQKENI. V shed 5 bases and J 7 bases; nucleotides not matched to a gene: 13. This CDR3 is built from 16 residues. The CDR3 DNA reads TGTGCCAGCTCAACCGGACAGGGAGGAATGATTAATGAGCAGTTCTTC. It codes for CASSTGQGGMINEQFF.

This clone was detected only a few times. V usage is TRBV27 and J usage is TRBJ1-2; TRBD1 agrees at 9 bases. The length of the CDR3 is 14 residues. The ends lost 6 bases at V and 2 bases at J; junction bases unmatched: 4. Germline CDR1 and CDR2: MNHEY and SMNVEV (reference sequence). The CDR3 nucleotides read TGTGCCAGCAGCAAACAGGGGGCAAACTATGGCTACACCTTC. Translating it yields CASSKQGANYGYTF.

The CDR3 loop reads CASSQTSGRGTGELFF. Written as DNA, the CDR3 is TGTGCCAGTAGCCAGACTAGCGGGAGGGGCACCGGGGAGCTGTTTTTT. This chain joins TRBV18 and TRBJ2-2; TRBD2 matches 14 bases. In germline, CDR1 is KGHSH, CDR2 LQKENI. The junction had 7 bases not matched to a gene; V was cut back by 9 bases and J by 4 bases. The CDR3 has 16 residues.

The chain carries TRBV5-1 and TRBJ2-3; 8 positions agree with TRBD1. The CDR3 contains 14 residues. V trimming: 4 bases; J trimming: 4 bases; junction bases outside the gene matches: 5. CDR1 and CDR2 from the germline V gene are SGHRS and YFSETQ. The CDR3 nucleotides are TGCGCCAGCAGCAAGGGACAGGTTCCAGATACGCAGTATTTT. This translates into CASSKGQVPDTQYF.

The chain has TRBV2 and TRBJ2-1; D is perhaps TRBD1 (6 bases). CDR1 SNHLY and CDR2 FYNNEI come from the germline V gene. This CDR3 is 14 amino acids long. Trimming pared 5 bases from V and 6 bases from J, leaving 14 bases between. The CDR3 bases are TGTGCCAGCAGTTGGGACACTCAAGGCAATGAGCAGTTCTTC. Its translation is CASSWDTQGNEQFF.

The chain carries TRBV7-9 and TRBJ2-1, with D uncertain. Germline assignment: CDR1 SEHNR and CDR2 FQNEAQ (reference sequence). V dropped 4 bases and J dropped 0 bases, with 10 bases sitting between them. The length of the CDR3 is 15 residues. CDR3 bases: TGTGCCAGCAGCTCCAATAGAGGCTCCTACAATGAGCAGTTCTTC. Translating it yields CASSSNRGSYNEQFF.

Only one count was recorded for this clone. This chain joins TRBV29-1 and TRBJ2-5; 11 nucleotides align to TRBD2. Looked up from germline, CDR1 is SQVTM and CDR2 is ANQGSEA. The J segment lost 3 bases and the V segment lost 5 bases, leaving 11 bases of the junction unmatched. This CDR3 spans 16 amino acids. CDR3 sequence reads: CSVTHGSGRDEETQYF. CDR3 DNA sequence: TGCAGCGTTACTCACGGTAGCGGGAGGGATGAAGAGACCCAGTACTTC.

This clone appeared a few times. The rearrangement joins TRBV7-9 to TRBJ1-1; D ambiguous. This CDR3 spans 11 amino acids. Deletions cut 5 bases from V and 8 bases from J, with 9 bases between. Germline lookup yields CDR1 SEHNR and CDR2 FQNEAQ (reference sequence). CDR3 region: CASSQVVEAFF. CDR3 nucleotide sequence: TGTGCCAGCAGCCAGGTGGTGGAAGCTTTCTTT.

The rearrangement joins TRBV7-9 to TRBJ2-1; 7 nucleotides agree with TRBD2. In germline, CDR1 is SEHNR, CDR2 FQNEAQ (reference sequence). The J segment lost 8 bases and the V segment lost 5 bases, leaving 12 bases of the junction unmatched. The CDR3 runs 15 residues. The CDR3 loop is CASSPRDYSFDEQFF. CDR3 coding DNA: TGTGCCAGCAGCCCTCGGGACTACAGTTTTGATGAGCAGTTCTTC. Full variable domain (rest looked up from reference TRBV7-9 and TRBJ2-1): DTGVSQNPRHKITKRGQNVTFRCDPISEHNRLYWYRQTLGQGPEFLTYFQNEAQLEKSRLLSDRFSAERPKGSFSTLEIQRTEQGDSAMYLCASSPRDYSFDEQFFGPGTRLTVL.

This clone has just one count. The DNA of the CDR3 is TGTGCCAGCAGTTACCTCAGGATTCGCCCCTACACCGGGGAGCTGTTTTTT. Translated, it gives CASSYLRIRPYTGELFF. The chain employs TRBV6-2 or TRBV6-3 and TRBJ2-2; D call uncertain. With 2 bases removed from V and 3 bases from J, the gap between germline ends came to 16 bases. The CDR3 has 17 residues. Germline V gene lookup returns CDR1 MNHEY and CDR2 SVGEGT.

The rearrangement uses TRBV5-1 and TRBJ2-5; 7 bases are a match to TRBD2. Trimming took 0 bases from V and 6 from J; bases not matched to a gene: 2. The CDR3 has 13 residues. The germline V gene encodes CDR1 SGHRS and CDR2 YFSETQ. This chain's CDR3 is CASSLEGGQTQYF. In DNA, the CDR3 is TGCGCCAGCAGCTTGGAGGGAGGGCAGACCCAGTACTTC.

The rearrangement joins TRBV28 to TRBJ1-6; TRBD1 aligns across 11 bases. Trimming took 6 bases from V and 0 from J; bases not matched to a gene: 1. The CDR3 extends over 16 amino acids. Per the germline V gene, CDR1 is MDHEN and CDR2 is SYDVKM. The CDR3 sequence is CASRGTGGSYNSPLHF. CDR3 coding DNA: TGTGCCAGCAGGGGGACAGGGGGCTCCTATAATTCACCCCTCCACTTT. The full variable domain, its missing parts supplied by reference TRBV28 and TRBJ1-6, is DVKVTQSSRYLVKRTGEKVFLECVQDMDHENMFWYRQDPGLGLRLIYFSYDVKMKEKGDIPEGYSVSREKKERFSLILESASTNQTSMYLCASRGTGGSYNSPLHFGNGTRLTVT.

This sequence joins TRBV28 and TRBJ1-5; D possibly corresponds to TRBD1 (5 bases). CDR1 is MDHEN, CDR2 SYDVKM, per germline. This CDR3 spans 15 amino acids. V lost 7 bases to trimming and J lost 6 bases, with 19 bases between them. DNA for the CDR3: TGTGCCAGCACCGTTACATCATTGGGGGGTCAGCCCCAGCATTTT. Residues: CASTVTSLGGQPQHF.

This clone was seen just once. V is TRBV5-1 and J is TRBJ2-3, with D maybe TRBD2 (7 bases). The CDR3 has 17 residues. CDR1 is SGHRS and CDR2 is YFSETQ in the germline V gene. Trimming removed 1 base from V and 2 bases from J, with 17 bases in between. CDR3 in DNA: TGCGCCAGCAGCTTGAGGGGGGGCTCAATCCTCACAGATACGCAGTATTTT. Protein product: CASSLRGGSILTDTQYF.

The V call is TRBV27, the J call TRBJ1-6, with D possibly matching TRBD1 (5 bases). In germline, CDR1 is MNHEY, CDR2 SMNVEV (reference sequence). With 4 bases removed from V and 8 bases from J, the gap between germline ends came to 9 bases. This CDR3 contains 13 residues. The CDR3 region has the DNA TGTGCCAGCAGTTCAGGGCGTCATTCACCCCTCCACTTT. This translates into CASSSGRHSPLHF.

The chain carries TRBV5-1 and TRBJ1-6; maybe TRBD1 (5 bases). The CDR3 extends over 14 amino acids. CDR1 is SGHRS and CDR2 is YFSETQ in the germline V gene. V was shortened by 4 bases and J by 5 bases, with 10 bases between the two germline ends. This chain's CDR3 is CASSLGRDNSPLHF. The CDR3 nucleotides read TGCGCCAGCAGCCTCGGCAGGGATAATTCACCCCTCCACTTT.

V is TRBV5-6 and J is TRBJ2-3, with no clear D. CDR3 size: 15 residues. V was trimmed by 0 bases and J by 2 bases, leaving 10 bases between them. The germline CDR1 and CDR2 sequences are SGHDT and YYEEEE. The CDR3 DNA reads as TGTGCCAGCAGCTTGGACACCAGAACCACAGATACGCAGTATTTT. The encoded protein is CASSLDTRTTDTQYF.